These 16 T cell receptor beta chains were sequenced from one sample in a study of blood T cell repertoires in COVID-19. Profiling relied on immunoSEQ multiplex PCR, and the TCRdb table lists in-frame clones only, not all of them. Seen here are approximately 350,000 clones, more than 75% observed once, and the top ten hold 3%. Source material: PBMCs or T cells enriched from blood (not recorded which). All receptors come from a woman younger than 45 who had recovered from COVID-19.

The count of this clone is one. The rearrangement uses TRBV30 and TRBJ2-2; 7 bases fit TRBD2. CDR3 size: 16 residues. V lost 0 bases, J lost 1 base, and 5 bases stayed unmatched. CDR1 and CDR2 from the germline V gene are GTSNPN and SVGIG (reference sequence). The CDR3 region is CAWSVLLAMNTGELFF. CDR3 sequence (DNA): TGTGCCTGGAGTGTACTACTAGCGATGAACACCGGGGAGCTGTTTTTT.

The chain combines TRBV9 with TRBJ2-1; no definite D call. Trimming shortened V by 0 bases and J by 4 bases, and 11 bases separated the two germline ends. The CDR3 is 15 residues long. Germline CDR1 and CDR2: SGDLS and YYNGEE. The CDR3 reads CASSVESDIYNEQFF. CDR3 coding DNA: TGTGCCAGCAGCGTAGAGTCAGATATATACAATGAGCAGTTCTTC.

A remark on this clone: The same CDR3 arises from other DNA sequences in this sample as well. The chain couples TRBV28 to TRBJ2-7; TRBD2 aligns across 9 bases. J was trimmed by 1 base and V by 4 bases; bases with no gene match: 8. The CDR3 contains 16 residues. The germline CDR1 and CDR2 sequences are MDHEN and SYDVKM. Here the CDR3 reads CASSSPTSGSSYEQYF. The CDR3 coding sequence is TGTGCCAGCAGTTCCCCCACTAGCGGGTCATCCTACGAGCAGTACTTC.

V gene TRBV6-5 combines with J gene TRBJ1-3, with TRBD1 identical over 8 bases. V lost 6 bases, J lost 7 bases, and 8 bases stayed unmatched. The CDR3 runs to 14 residues. Germline CDR1 MNHEY, CDR2 SVGAGI. CDR3 coding DNA: TGTGCCAGCAGAACGTCCCGGACAGGGAACACCATATATTTT. It codes for CASRTSRTGNTIYF.

This chain links TRBV5-8 with TRBJ2-1; 14 bases align to TRBD2. The CDR3 covers 15 residues. Trimming at V came to 0 bases and at J to 7 bases, leaving 0 bases not matched to a gene. The germline gives CDR1 SGHTS, CDR2 YDEGEE. Here the CDR3 DNA reads TGTGCCAGCAGCTTGGGACTAGCGGGAGGGAATGAGCAGTTCTTC. As protein: CASSLGLAGGNEQFF.

This chain links TRBV6-4 with TRBJ2-3, with 11 bases lining up with TRBD1. In germline, CDR1 is MRHNA, CDR2 SNTAGT. The CDR3 runs 14 residues. Trimming at V came to 10 bases and at J to 4 bases, leaving 7 bases not matched to a gene. The CDR3 DNA reads as TGTGCCACCGCCCGGGACAGGGGGGCAGATACGCAGTATTTT. Its protein product is CATARDRGADTQYF.

The sample holds a few counts of this clone. The chain carries TRBV30 and TRBJ1-1, with D uncertain. Trimming took 8 bases from V and 5 from J, leaving 15 bases between them. The CDR3 is 12 amino acids. CDR1 GTSNPN and CDR2 SVGIG come from the germline V gene (reference sequence). The CDR3, as DNA: TGTGCCGGCGGGGATCACCGGACTGAAGCTTTCTTT. The encoded protein is CAGGDHRTEAFF.

A few counts support this clone. This chain links TRBV9 with TRBJ2-2; 12 bases map to TRBD2. The CDR3 runs 16 residues. J gave up 6 bases and V 4 bases, and 7 bases lay outside the gene matches. Germline CDR1 reads SGDLS; CDR2 reads YYNGEE. In DNA, the CDR3 is TGTGCCAGCAGCCCAGGGACTAGCGGGCGGCCCGGGGAGCTGTTTTTT. Amino acids: CASSPGTSGRPGELFF.

The chain employs TRBV5-1 and TRBJ2-7, with D uncertain. The V and J ends lost 4 bases and 0 bases respectively, with 8 bases between them. The germline V gene has CDR1 SGHRS and CDR2 YFSETQ. This CDR3 spans 13 amino acids. CDR3 DNA: TGCGCCAGCAGCGTTACATTCTCCTACGAGCAGTACTTC. It yields the protein CASSVTFSYEQYF.

This clone was counted a few times. The chain combines TRBV11-2 with TRBJ2-1; 10 bases match TRBD1. Trimming cost V 6 bases and J 6 bases; bases outside gene matches: 11. CDR1 and CDR2 from the germline V gene are SGHAT and FQNNGV. The CDR3 is made up of 16 amino acids. The CDR3 coding sequence is TGTGCCAGCAGGCCCCCACCCGGGACAGGGGTCAATGAGCAGTTCTTC. Translating gives CASRPPPGTGVNEQFF.

This sequence joins TRBV12-3 or TRBV12-4 and TRBJ1-1, with D perhaps matching TRBD1 (6 bases). Trimming cost V 4 bases and J 0 bases, with 6 bases left between them. The CDR3 is 13 residues long. CDR3 region: CASSSGVNTEAFF. The CDR3 bases are TGTGCCAGCAGTTCAGGGGTGAACACTGAAGCTTTCTTT.

V gene TRBV18 combines with J gene TRBJ2-5; weak D call: TRBD1 (6 bases). Per germline, CDR1 KGHSH and CDR2 LQKENI. The CDR3 length is 13 residues. V lost 5 bases and J 4 bases, leaving 11 bases between the germline ends. The chain's CDR3 is CASSTSGAETQYF. Here the CDR3 DNA reads TGTGCCAGCTCAACATCAGGGGCAGAGACCCAGTACTTC.

This chain links TRBV6-1 with TRBJ1-1, with a tentative D call TRBD1 (5 bases). The CDR3 extends over 15 amino acids. Deletions cut 5 bases from V and 0 bases from J, with 13 bases between. The V gene's germline CDR1 is MNHNS and CDR2 SASEGT. DNA for the CDR3: TGTGCCAGCAGTTCCCTGGGGGGAATGAACACTGAAGCTTTCTTT. Amino acids: CASSSLGGMNTEAFF.

The chain joins TRBV7-8 to TRBJ2-7; possibly TRBD2 for D (6 bases). The CDR3 contains 14 residues. V lost 5 bases, J lost 3 bases, and 14 bases lay in between. CDR1 is SGHVS and CDR2 is FQNEAQ in the germline V gene. CDR3 in DNA: TGTGCCAGCAGCCCCGTAGCGGAATTCTACGAGCAGTACTTC. Translation gives CASSPVAEFYEQYF.

The chain couples TRBV29-1 to TRBJ2-2, with D possibly matching TRBD2 (5 bases). There are 13 residues in the CDR3. V was shortened by 7 bases and J by 4 bases, with 13 bases between the two germline ends. The germline CDR1 and CDR2 sequences are SQVTM and ANQGSEA. CDR3 residues: CSATDGSTGELFF. The CDR3 DNA sequence: TGCAGCGCAACAGATGGGAGCACCGGGGAGCTGTTTTTT.

This chain links TRBV30 with TRBJ1-2; TRBD1 is a possible D gene (5 bases). V lost 5 bases to trimming and J lost 5 bases, with 24 bases between them. Germline assignment: CDR1 GTSNPN and CDR2 SVGIG (reference sequence). The CDR3 sequence is 16 residues long. CDR3 coding DNA: TGTGCCTGGGGGGCGGTCCTAGGCGGCACTCCTTATGGCTACACCTTC. Translated, it gives CAWGAVLGGTPYGYTF. The full variable domain, rest sourced from reference TRBV30 and TRBJ1-2, is SQTIHQWPATLVQPVGSPLSLECTVEGTSNPNLYWYRQAAGRGLQLLFYSVGIGQISSEVPQNLSASRPQDRQFILSSKKLLLSDSGFYLCAWGAVLGGTPYGYTFGSGTRLTVV.